The 5 T cell receptor beta chains below come from one sample, sequenced in a study of blood T cell repertoires in COVID-19. Using immunoSEQ multiplex PCR, the repertoire was profiled, and TCRdb retains in-frame clones only, with some absent. There are about 190,000 clones in the sample; around 78% occur only once, and about 3% lies in the top ten. Sequencing was carried out using peripheral blood. Receptors originate from a woman aged 80 or over with active or convalescent COVID-19.

The V call is TRBV14, the J call TRBJ1-2; 7 bases align to TRBD1. Trimming removed 2 bases from V and 10 bases from J; junction bases left unmatched: 7. The CDR3 extends over 13 amino acids. Germline loops: CDR1 SGHDN, CDR2 FVKESK. The CDR3 nucleotides are TGTGCCAGCAGCCAAAATGCAGGGGGAGCCTACACCTTC. It translates to CASSQNAGGAYTF.

There are a few counts of this clone. This chain connects TRBV29-1 to TRBJ2-1; no definite D call. Germline V gene lookup returns CDR1 SQVTM and CDR2 ANQGSEA. The CDR3 spans 11 residues. Between the trimmed V and J ends, which lost 6 bases and 7 bases, there was a span of 10 bases. CDR3 in DNA: TGCAGCGTGATGAGGTGGAATGAGCAGTTCTTC. This sequence encodes CSVMRWNEQFF.

The chain couples TRBV3-1 (or the pseudogene TRBV3-2) to TRBJ1-6; D is perhaps TRBD1 (6 bases). CDR1 and CDR2 from the germline V gene are LGHDT and YNNKEL (reference sequence). The CDR3 consists of 14 residues. The ends were cut back, 2 bases at V and 9 bases at J, with 11 bases in the middle. Written as DNA, the CDR3 is TGTGCCAGCAGCCAATCCCAGGGGAGTTCACCCCTCCACTTT. Translation: CASSQSQGSSPLHF.

CDR3 DNA sequence: TGTGCCATCTCGACTAGAAGACACAATGAGCAGTTCTTC. Residues: CAISTRRHNEQFF. V usage is TRBV10-3 and J usage is TRBJ2-1, with D perhaps TRBD2 (6 bases). Looked up from germline, CDR1 is ENHRY and CDR2 is SYGVKD. The V and J ends lost 8 bases and 5 bases respectively, with 13 bases between them. CDR3 length: 13 residues.

V gene TRBV27 combines with J gene TRBJ2-7, with D tentatively TRBD2 (5 bases). This CDR3 has 14 residues. Germline V gene data show CDR1 as MNHEY and CDR2 as SMNVEV (reference sequence). Trimming stripped 5 bases from V and 5 bases from J, with 16 bases between. The DNA of the CDR3 is TGTGCCAGCAGTCCCACCTTGAGGGTCCACGAGCAGTACTTC. Protein product: CASSPTLRVHEQYF.